Detailed here is one TCR beta chain. This specimen belongs to a study of blood T cells in healthy people across ages. Using a J-beta primer mix together with a sample-barcoded 5' primer, a second PCR was run for about 6 to 12 cycles. TCRdb reprocessed the 5' RACE reads via MiXCR and lists one record per CDR3 protein. The top ten hold 23% of the sample, which has 1,800,000 or so distinct CDR3 sequences, 35% to 50% seen once. Trimming left V 3 bases short and J 7 bases short, with 16 bases between. Germline CDR1 reads SGHTA; CDR2 reads FQGTGA. This CDR3 region has 14 residues. Sequenced material: blood. V usage is TRBV7-3 and J usage is TRBJ2-7; D may correspond to TRBD1 or TRBD2 (6 bases each). The clonotype comes from a human donor in good health. CDR3 nucleotide sequence: TGTGCCAGCAGCTTGACTGGAGGGGGTGGTGAGCAGTACTTC. Its protein product is CASSLTGGGGEQYF.